This T cell receptor beta chain was found in a study of HIV-infected children after antiretroviral therapy interruption. Across the study: All children had CD4+ count above 500 and viral load below 50 copies/ml. Interruption-arm sampling covered weeks 0, 12, interruption end (24 or 48), and about 3 years post-study.

This clonotype occurred many times. Unique molecular identifiers were included in an RNA-based 3' RACE TCR library. TCRdb re-called the 3' RACE reads with MiXCR, one entry per CDR3 protein. The sample comprises tens of thousands of distinct CDR3 sequences, 4.3% of which are singletons, and 0.6% to 0.85% rests with the top ten. The germline gives CDR1 SGHNT, CDR2 YYREEE (reference sequence). There are 15 residues in the CDR3. The J segment lost 3 bases and the V segment lost 4 bases, leaving 6 bases of the junction unmatched. Treatment described: PENTA 11 planned treatment interruption arm or continuous ART arm.

The sample consisted of CD45RA+ CD4+ T cells from PBMCs, pooled from several time points, taken from a donor given antiretroviral therapy, either interrupted or continuous. The subset was: naive CD4+ CD45RA+ CD45RO- T cells. This rearrangement joins TRBV5-4 to TRBJ1-2, with 10 nucleotides matching TRBD1. This receptor was identified in a pool of human donors with HIV. CDR3 DNA sequence: TGTGCCAGCAGCCAGGGGACAGGGGAGGACTATGGCTACACCTTC. It encodes CASSQGTGEDYGYTF.